This T cell receptor beta chain was captured by sequencing in a study of tumor-infiltrating lymphocytes in localized non-small cell lung cancer. Method: immunoSEQ multiplex PCR; TCRdb's copy keeps in-frame clones and lacks some. The sample contains under 15,000 clones, approximately 85% of which appear only once. The sequenced material came from uninvolved lung tissue not adjacent to the tumor. This receptor was taken from a human donor with non-small cell lung cancer.

CDR3 in amino acids: CATTGWSTEAFF. CDR3 coding DNA: TGTGCCACAACAGGGTGGTCCACTGAAGCTTTCTTT. The rearrangement joins TRBV30 to TRBJ1-1; tentative D call: TRBD1 (6 bases). The V gene's germline CDR1 is GTSNPN and CDR2 SVGIG (reference sequence). CDR3 size: 12 residues. V lost 8 bases to trimming and J lost 4 bases, with 14 bases between them.